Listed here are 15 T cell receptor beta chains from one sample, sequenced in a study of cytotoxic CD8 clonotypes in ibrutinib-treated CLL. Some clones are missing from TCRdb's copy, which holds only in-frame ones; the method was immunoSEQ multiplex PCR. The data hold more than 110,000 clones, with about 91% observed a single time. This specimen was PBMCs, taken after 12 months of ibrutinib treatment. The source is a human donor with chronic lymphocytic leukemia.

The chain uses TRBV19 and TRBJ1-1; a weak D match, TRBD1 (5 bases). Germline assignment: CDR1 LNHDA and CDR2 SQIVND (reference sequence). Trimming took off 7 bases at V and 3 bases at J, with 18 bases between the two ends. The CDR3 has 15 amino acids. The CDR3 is CASTVTYRGDTEAFF. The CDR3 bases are TGTGCCAGTACTGTTACATATCGGGGCGACACTGAAGCTTTCTTT.

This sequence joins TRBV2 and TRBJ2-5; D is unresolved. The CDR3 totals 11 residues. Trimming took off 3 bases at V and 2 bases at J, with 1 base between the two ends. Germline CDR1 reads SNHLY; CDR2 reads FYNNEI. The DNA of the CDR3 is TGTGCCAGCAGTGATCAAGAGACCCAGTACTTC. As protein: CASSDQETQYF.

CDR3 protein: CASSESGTPYEQYF. The CDR3 region has the DNA TGTGCCAGCAGTGAATCTGGGACACCCTACGAGCAGTACTTC. V and J are TRBV6-1 and TRBJ2-7, with D perhaps matching TRBD1 (6 bases). The CDR3 is 14 amino acids. The V gene's germline CDR1 is MNHNS and CDR2 SASEGT. The V gene lost 2 bases and the J gene lost 2 bases, with 10 bases spanning the gap.

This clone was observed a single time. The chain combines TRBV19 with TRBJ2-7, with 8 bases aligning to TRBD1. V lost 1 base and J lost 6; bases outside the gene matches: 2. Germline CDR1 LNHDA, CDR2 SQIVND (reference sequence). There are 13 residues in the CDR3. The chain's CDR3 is CASSIVQGAEQYF. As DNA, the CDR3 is TGTGCCAGTAGTATAGTCCAGGGGGCCGAGCAGTACTTC. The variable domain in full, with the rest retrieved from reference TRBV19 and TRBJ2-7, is DGGITQSPKYLFRKEGQNVTLSCEQNLNHDAMYWYRQDPGQGLRLIYYSQIVNDFQKGDIAEGYSVSREKKESFPLTVTSAQKNPTAFYLCASSIVQGAEQYFGPGTRLTVT.

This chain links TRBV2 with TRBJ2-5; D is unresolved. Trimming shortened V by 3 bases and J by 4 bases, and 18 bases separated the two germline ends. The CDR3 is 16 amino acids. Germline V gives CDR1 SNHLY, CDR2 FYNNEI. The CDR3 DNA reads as TGTGCCAGCAGTGACTCTCCTTTGGCGTTCCGAGAGACCCAGTACTTC. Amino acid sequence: CASSDSPLAFRETQYF.

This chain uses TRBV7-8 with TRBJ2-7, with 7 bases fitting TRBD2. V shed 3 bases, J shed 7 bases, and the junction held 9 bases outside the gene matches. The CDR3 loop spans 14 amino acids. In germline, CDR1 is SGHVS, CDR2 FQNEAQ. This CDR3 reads CASSFRGRVEEQYF. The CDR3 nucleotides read TGTGCCAGCAGCTTTCGCGGGAGAGTAGAGGAGCAGTACTTC. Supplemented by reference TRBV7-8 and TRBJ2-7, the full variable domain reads GAGVSQSPRYKVAKRGQDVALRCDPISGHVSLFWYQQALGQGPEFLTYFQNEAQLDKSGLPSDRFFAERPEGSVSTLKIQRTQQEDSAVYLCASSFRGRVEEQYFGPGTRLTVT.

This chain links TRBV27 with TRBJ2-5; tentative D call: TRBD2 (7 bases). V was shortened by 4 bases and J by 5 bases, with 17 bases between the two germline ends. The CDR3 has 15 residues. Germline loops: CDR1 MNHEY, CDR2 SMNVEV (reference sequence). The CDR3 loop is CASSSLGGLNETQYF. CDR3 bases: TGTGCCAGCAGTTCCCTCGGGGGGCTTAATGAGACCCAGTACTTC.

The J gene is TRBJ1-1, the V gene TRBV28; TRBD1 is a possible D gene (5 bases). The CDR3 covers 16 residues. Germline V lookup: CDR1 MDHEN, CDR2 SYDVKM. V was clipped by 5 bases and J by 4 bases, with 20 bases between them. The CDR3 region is CASSLGLGGDGTEAFF. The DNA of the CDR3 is TGTGCCAGCAGTCTGGGATTAGGAGGGGACGGCACTGAAGCTTTCTTT.

The CDR3 loop reads CASSLRTARNIQYF. CDR3 in DNA: TGTGCCAGCAGCCTTAGGACAGCCAGGAACATTCAGTACTTC. This chain uses TRBV7-8 with TRBJ2-4; weak D call: TRBD1 (6 bases). V lost 5 bases, J lost 7 bases, and 15 bases lay in between. This CDR3 spans 14 amino acids. Germline lookup yields CDR1 SGHVS and CDR2 FQNEAQ.

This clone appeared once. The CDR3 is CASSRVNTGELFF. CDR3 bases: TGCGCCAGCAGCCGCGTAAACACCGGGGAGCTGTTTTTT. The chain recombines TRBV5-1 with TRBJ2-2; D gene ambiguous. The CDR3 totals 13 residues. V was pared by 4 bases and J by 2 bases, with 6 bases between. Looked up from germline, CDR1 is SGHRS and CDR2 is YFSETQ. Full variable domain (missing parts from reference TRBV5-1 and TRBJ2-2): KAGVTQTPRYLIKTRGQQVTLSCSPISGHRSVSWYQQTPGQGLQFLFEYFSETQRNKGNFPGRFSGRQFSNSRSEMNVSTLELGDSALYLCASSRVNTGELFFGEGSRLTVL.

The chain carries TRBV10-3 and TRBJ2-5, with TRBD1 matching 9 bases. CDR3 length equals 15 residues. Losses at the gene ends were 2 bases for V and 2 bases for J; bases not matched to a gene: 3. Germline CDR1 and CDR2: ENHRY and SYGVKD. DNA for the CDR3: TGTGCCATCAGTGAGACCGGGACAGGGCAAGAGACCCAGTACTTC. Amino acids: CAISETGTGQETQYF.

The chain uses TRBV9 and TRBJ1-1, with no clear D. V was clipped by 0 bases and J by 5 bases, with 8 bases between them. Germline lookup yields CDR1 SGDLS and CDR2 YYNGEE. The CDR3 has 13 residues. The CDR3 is CASSVESDTEAFF. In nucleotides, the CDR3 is TGTGCCAGCAGCGTAGAGTCTGATACTGAAGCTTTCTTT.

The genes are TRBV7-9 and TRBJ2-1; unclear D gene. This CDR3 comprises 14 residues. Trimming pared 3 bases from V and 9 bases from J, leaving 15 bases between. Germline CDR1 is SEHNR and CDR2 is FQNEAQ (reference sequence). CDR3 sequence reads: CASSLEPMVGEQFF. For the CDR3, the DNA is TGTGCCAGCAGCTTGGAGCCTATGGTTGGTGAGCAGTTCTTC.

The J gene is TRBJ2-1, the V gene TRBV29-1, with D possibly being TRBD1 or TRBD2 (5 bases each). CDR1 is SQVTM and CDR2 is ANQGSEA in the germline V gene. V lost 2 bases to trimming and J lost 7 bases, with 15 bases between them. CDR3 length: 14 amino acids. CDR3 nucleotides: TGCAGCGTTGAAATGGGGGTCGGTGCGAATGAGCAGTTCTTC. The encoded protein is CSVEMGVGANEQFF.

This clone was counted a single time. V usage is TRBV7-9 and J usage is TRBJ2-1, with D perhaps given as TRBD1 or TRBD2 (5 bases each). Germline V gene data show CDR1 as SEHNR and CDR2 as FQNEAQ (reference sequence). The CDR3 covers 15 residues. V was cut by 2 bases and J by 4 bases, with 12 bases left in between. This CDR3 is CASSLRDPNYNEQFF. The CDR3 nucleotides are TGTGCCAGCAGCTTAAGGGACCCCAATTACAATGAGCAGTTCTTC.